This TCR beta chain was observed in a study of T cells in women clearing cervical HPV infection. Overall study context: Blood came at first lesion visit for cases, post-clearance for controls.

The V end was cut by 5 bases, the J end by 6 bases, with 11 bases between. Per germline, CDR1 SNHLY and CDR2 FYNNEI. The CDR3 runs 14 residues. Sequencing used immunoSEQ multiplex PCR; TCRdb keeps in-frame clones, though not all of them. The table lists 23,000 or so clones. To note about this clone: The read comes to an end 3 residues before the CDR3 does, leaving the germline J gene to fill in the end.

The clonotype was recovered from a woman between 18 and 75 years old with a cervical HPV16 infection that either progressed to CIN3+ or cleared (not recorded which). Sequencing used blood buffy coat. This chain joins TRBV2 and TRBJ1-6, with D possibly being TRBD1 (6 bases). CDR3 sequence reads: CASSQTGTNSPLHF. The CDR3 DNA, read in part, is TGTGCCAGCAGTCAAACAGGGACTAATTCACCC.